The 8 T cell receptor beta chains in this list originate from one sample, sequenced in a study of regulatory T cells in long-lasting Graves disease (dated by TCRdb to the early 2020s). Receptors were amplified or captured by multiplex PCR. Sequenced on an Illumina HiSeq 4000. CDR3 regions were amplified by Arm-PCR with iRepertoire HTBI primers to construct TCR beta libraries. TCRdb reran the public reads through fastp at Q25 and MiXCR, keeping productive beta chains. All rows with the same CDR3 protein become a single entry with the most common DNA and genes. This sample has roughly 610,000 distinct CDR3 sequences in its table, and roughly a sixth of those were observed once. Jointly, the top ten make up about 11% of the sample. The intended sense of this specimen's time point label: newly diagnosed GD, antithyroid drugs for less than 3 months. RNA was extracted from PBMCs in TRIzol for both TCR sequencing and RNA sequencing.

A further study also used this sample, focusing on T cells in Graves' hyperthyroidism and ophthalmopathy.

Source: peripheral blood mononuclear cells (PBMCs), taken at new diagnosis, from a patient treated with antithyroid drugs. The receptors originated from a man aged 18 to 29 with Graves disease. Donor details come from another sample of the same person, matched by shared clones.

The V gene is TRBV11-2, the J gene TRBJ1-5; D perhaps matches TRBD1 (5 bases). The germline V and J ends were trimmed by 5 bases and 6 bases, with 11 bases remaining between them. Germline CDR1 is SGHAT and CDR2 is FQNNGV. This CDR3 has 13 amino acids. DNA of the CDR3: TGTGCCAGCAGCGACGGGACGGGTCAGCCCCAGCATTTT. Amino acid sequence: CASSDGTGQPQHF. The whole variable domain, remainder taken from reference TRBV11-2 and TRBJ1-5, is EAGVAQSPRYKIIEKRQSVAFWCNPISGHATLYWYQQILGQGPKLLIQFQNNGVVDDSQLPKDRFSAERLKGVDSTLKIQPAKLEDSAVYLCASSDGTGQPQHFGDGTRLSIL.

Many counts were recorded for this clonotype. V usage is TRBV6-2 or TRBV6-3 and J usage is TRBJ2-5; 11 nucleotides match TRBD1. The CDR3 extends over 19 amino acids. V lost 6 bases and J lost 1; bases outside the gene matches: 16. Germline CDR1 reads MNHEY; CDR2 reads SVGEGT. As DNA, the CDR3 is TGTGCCAGCAGACGAACTCTGGGACAGGGGGGAAAGTTCCAAGAGACCCAGTACTTC. Its translation: CASRRTLGQGGKFQETQYF.

This clonotype was observed a handful of times. The CDR3 region has the DNA TGTGCTACTAGCGGGATGGCCTCCTACAATGAGCAGTTCTTC. Its protein is CATSGMASYNEQFF. The chain carries TRBV12-3 or TRBV12-4 and TRBJ2-1, with TRBD2 identical over 10 bases. This CDR3 has 14 amino acids.

This clonotype was found a few times. The chain combines TRBV20-1 with TRBJ2-5; no reliable D call. CDR3 size: 15 residues. V gave up 5 bases and J gave up 2 bases, with 18 bases separating them. Germline CDR1 reads DFQATT; CDR2 reads SNEGSKA (reference sequence). The CDR3 loop reads CSADPSLEYQETQYF. As DNA, the CDR3 is TGCAGTGCTGATCCTTCCCTGGAATATCAAGAGACCCAGTACTTC.

The chain carries TRBV2 and TRBJ2-2, with 9 bases identical to TRBD2. The CDR3 is 14 amino acids. The ends lost 6 bases at V and 6 bases at J; junction bases unmatched: 5. Looked up from germline, CDR1 is SNHLY and CDR2 is FYNNEI. CDR3 in amino acids: CASRGLAVAGELFF. The CDR3 coding sequence is TGTGCCAGCAGGGGACTAGCTGTCGCCGGGGAGCTGTTTTTT.

This clonotype was counted a few times. The chain employs TRBV7-2 and TRBJ1-2, with D perhaps matching TRBD1 (5 bases). The CDR3 totals 16 residues. V shed 6 bases and J shed 8 bases, with 25 bases lying between them. CDR1 and CDR2 (germline): SGHTA, FQGNSA. This CDR3 reads CASSSASGFLPIGYTF. The CDR3 bases are TGTGCCAGCAGTTCAGCGTCAGGGTTTCTCCCAATAGGCTACACCTTC.

The V gene is TRBV19, the J gene TRBJ2-1; no reliable D call. Germline assignment: CDR1 LNHDA and CDR2 SQIVND (reference sequence). CDR3 size: 18 residues. V lost 1 base and J 0 bases, leaving 16 bases between the germline ends. The CDR3 DNA reads as TGTGCCAGTAGTATAGGACCCCACACCGGAAGCTCCTACAATGAGCAGTTCTTC. Translated: CASSIGPHTGSSYNEQFF.

This clonotype was picked up a small number of times. For the CDR3, the DNA is TGCGCCAGCAGCCAACGGGCTAGCGGACACAATGAGCAGTTCTTC. It translates to CASSQRASGHNEQFF. The rearrangement joins TRBV4-1 to TRBJ2-1, with 7 bases aligning to TRBD2. The V gene's germline CDR1 is MGHRA and CDR2 YSYEKL. The CDR3 runs to 15 residues. Trimming removed 2 bases from V and 5 bases from J; junction bases left unmatched: 6.